The clone carrying this TCR beta chain has a handful of counts. The antigen is undetermined. The germline V gene has CDR1 KGHSH and CDR2 LQKENI. Germline trimming cut 4 bases from V and 5 bases from J; bases unmatched to any gene: 5. This CDR3 comprises 15 residues. For the second PCR, which ran for 7 to 11 cycles, a sample-barcoded 5' primer and a J-beta primer mix were used. Each cDNA was tagged by a template-switch adaptor containing 12 random nucleotides. In TCRdb, the 5' RACE reads were re-called with MiXCR into one record per CDR3 protein. In the table there are about 1 million distinct CDR3 sequences, 35% to 55% of which are singletons. These data are taken from a study of blood T cells in healthy people across ages. Regarding the study as a whole: Strongly correlated with naive T cell percentage was TCR beta diversity. Unsorted PBMC material precluded a definitive naive versus antigen-experienced comparison.

The source material was blood. The rearrangement links TRBV18 to TRBJ2-1, with 10 bases that match TRBD2. This clonotype originated in a woman between 55 and 75 years old in good health. CDR3 bases: TGTGCCAGCTCACGACCGGGACTAGCGAACAATGAGCAGTTCTTC. Protein product: CASSRPGLANNEQFF.